This T cell receptor (beta chain) comes out of a study of beta chain features in type 1 diabetes. Every bit of the isolated RNA underwent reverse transcription, so sequencing read expressed TCRB transcripts. TCRdb's table, derived via immunoSEQ multiplex PCR, lists solely in-frame clones and lacks some. This sample yields hundreds of thousands of clones, of which roughly an eighth are seen a single time; more than 0.015% belongs to the top ten. The receptor's source is a man between 18 and 35 years old in good health. The sample consisted of naive CD4+ T cells from blood.

CDR3 bases: TGTGCCAGCAGTTCTCGGACAGGGGGGACCGGGGAGCTGTTTTTT. Encoded protein: CASSSRTGGTGELFF. V is TRBV27 and J is TRBJ2-2, with TRBD1 identical over 10 bases. Germline V lookup: CDR1 MNHEY, CDR2 SMNVEV (reference sequence). J gave up 5 bases and V 4 bases, and 4 bases lay outside the gene matches. This CDR3 has 15 residues.